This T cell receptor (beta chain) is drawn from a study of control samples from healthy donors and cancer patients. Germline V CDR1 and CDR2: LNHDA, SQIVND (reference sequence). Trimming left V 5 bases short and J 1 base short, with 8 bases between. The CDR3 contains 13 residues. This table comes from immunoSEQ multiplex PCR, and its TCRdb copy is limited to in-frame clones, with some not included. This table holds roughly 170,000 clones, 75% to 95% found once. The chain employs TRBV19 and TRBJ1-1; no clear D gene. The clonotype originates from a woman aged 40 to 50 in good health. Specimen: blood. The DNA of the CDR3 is TGTGCCAGTAGTGTGACATCGAACACTGAAGCTTTCTTT. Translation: CASSVTSNTEAFF. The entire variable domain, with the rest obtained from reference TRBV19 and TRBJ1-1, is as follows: DGGITQSPKYLFRKEGQNVTLSCEQNLNHDAMYWYRQDPGQGLRLIYYSQIVNDFQKGDIAEGYSVSREKKESFPLTVTSAQKNPTAFYLCASSVTSNTEAFFGQGTRLTVV.